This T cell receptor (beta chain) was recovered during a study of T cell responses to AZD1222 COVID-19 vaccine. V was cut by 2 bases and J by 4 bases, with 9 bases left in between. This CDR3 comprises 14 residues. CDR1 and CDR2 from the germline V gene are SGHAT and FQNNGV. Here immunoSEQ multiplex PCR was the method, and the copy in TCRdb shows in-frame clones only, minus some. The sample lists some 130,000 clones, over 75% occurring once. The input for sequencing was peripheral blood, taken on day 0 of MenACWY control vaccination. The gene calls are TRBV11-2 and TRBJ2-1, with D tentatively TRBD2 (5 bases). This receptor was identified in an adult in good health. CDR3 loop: CASSLRGSYNEQFF. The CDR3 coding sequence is TGTGCCAGCAGCTTACGAGGGAGTTACAATGAGCAGTTCTTC.